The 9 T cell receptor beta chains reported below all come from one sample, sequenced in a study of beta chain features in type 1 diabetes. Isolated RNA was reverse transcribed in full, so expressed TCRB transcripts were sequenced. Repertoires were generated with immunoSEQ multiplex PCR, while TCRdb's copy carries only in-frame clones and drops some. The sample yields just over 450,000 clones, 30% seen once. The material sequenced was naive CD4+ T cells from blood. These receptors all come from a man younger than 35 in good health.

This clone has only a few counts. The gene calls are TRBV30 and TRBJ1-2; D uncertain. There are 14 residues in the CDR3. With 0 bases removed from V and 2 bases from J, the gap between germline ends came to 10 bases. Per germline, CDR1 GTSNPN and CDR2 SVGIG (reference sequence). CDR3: CAWSVRGGNYGYTF. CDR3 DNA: TGTGCCTGGAGTGTACGCGGCGGAAACTATGGCTACACCTTC.

The DNA for the CDR3 is TGTGCCAGCAAAGAGTACGCGGGACAAGCGGAAGCTTTCTTT. This codes for CASKEYAGQAEAFF. The rearrangement uses TRBV6-6 and TRBJ1-1; D may be TRBD1 (6 bases). Germline CDR1 MNHNY, CDR2 SVGAGI (reference sequence). Trimming pared 7 bases from V and 8 bases from J, leaving 20 bases between. The CDR3 contains 14 residues.

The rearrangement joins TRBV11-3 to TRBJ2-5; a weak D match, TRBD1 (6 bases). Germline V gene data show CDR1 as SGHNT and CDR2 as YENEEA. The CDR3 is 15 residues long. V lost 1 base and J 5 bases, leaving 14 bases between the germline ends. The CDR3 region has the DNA TGTGCCAGCAGCTTAGCCGCAGGGACATCCGAGACCCAGTACTTC. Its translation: CASSLAAGTSETQYF.

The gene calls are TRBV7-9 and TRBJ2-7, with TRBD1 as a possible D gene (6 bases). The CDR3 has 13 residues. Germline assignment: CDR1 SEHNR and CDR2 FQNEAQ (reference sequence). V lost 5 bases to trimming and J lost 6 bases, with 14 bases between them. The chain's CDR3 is CASSRDILGEQYF. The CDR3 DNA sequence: TGTGCCAGCAGCAGGGACATCCTAGGCGAGCAGTACTTC.

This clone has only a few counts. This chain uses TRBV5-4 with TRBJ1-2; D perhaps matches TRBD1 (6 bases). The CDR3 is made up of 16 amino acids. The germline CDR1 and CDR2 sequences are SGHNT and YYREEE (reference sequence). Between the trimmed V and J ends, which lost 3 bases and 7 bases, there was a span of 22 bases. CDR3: CASSYRPDRLRGGYTF. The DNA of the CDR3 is TGTGCCAGCAGCTACCGCCCCGACAGGCTACGAGGTGGCTACACCTTC.

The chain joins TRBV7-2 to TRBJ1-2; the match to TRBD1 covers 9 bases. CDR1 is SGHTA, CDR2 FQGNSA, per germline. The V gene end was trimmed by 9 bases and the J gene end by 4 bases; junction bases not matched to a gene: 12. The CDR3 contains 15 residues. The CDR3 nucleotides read TGTGCCAGTGGTACACAGGGGGCGCTGGCCTATGGCTACACCTTC. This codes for CASGTQGALAYGYTF.

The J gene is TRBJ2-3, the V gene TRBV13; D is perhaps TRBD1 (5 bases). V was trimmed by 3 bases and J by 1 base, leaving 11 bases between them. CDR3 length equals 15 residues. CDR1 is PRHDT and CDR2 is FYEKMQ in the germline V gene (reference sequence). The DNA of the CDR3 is TGTGCCAGCAGCTTGTTGCAGGGCCGCACAGATACGCAGTATTTT. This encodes CASSLLQGRTDTQYF.

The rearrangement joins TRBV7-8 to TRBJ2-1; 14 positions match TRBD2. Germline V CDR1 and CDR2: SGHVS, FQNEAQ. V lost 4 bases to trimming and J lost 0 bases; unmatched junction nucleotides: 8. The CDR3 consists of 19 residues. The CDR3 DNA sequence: TGTGCCAGCAGCTCGGGACTAGCGGGAGCTCTAAGCTCCTACAATGAGCAGTTCTTC. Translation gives CASSSGLAGALSSYNEQFF.

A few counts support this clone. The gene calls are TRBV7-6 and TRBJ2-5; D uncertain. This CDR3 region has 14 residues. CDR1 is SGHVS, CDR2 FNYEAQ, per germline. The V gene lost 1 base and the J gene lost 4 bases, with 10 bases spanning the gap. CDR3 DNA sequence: TGTGCCAGCAGCTTAGTTAGTGGCCTAGAGACCCAGTACTTC. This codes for CASSLVSGLETQYF.